This TCR beta chain is drawn from a study of human T cells and chemical hapten exposure. Study-wide background: From small differences in pooled library volume came most of the variation in per-sample TCR yields.

During construction of the library, unique molecular identifiers were attached to individual cDNA molecules for quantitative, reproducible TCR counting. How the authors handled the data: With a range of 23,224 to 690,600, the median per sample was about 87,000 TCRs. TCRdb passed the RACE reads through MiXCR, listing each CDR3 protein once. The V and J calls come from TCRdb's annotation, not from the publication. Of 50,000 to 70,000 distinct CDR3 sequences listed, about 6.5% were seen once; the top ten hold 3% to 3.5%. Looked up from germline, CDR1 is SEHNR and CDR2 is FQNEAQ (reference sequence). The CDR3 consists of 15 residues. Germline trimming cut 4 bases from V and 4 bases from J; bases unmatched to any gene: 8. Regarding the study as a whole: TCRs whose frequency exceeded 1 in 1000 remained the same following DPC sensitization.

This clonotype has ten or more counts. Its antigen is as yet unknown. Described time point: healthy volunteer bleed at 6 weeks. Extraction of total RNA was performed on unfractionated whole blood. This clonotype was sampled from a female donor in good health. Some clones in this sample may be carry-over from other donors' samples. V gene TRBV7-9 combines with J gene TRBJ2-7; 9 nucleotides align to TRBD1. What was sequenced was whole blood. Written as DNA, the CDR3 is TGTGCCAGCAGCTCGGGCGGGACAGGGAGGTACGAGCAGTACTTC. This gives the protein CASSSGGTGRYEQYF.